The text below deals with one T cell receptor beta chain. These data originate in a study of OX40 agonist ivuxolimab in advanced cancers. Looking at the study overall: Dose-escalation patients' cancers were hepatocellular carcinoma, melanoma, renal cell or head and neck cancer. Patients were roughly 83% male with ages roughly 20 to 85, mean 60.

Some clones are missing from TCRdb's copy, which holds only in-frame ones; the method was immunoSEQ multiplex PCR. The repertoire holds some 84,000 clones, with 92% as singletons. The sequence was obtained from an adult with an advanced solid tumor such as melanoma, head and neck, liver or kidney cancer. Sequencing used CD4+ or CD8+ T cells sorted from blood, obtained in a trial of the OX40 agonist ivuxolimab.

Here the CDR3 reads CASPATGMNTEAFF. The CDR3 DNA reads as TGTGCCAGCCCGGCGACAGGGATGAACACTGAAGCTTTCTTT. V and J are TRBV2 and TRBJ1-1; 7 nucleotides align to TRBD1. Germline CDR1 and CDR2: SNHLY and FYNNEI. This CDR3 spans 14 amino acids. The J segment lost 0 bases and the V segment lost 8 bases, leaving 6 bases of the junction unmatched. Looking up the rest from reference TRBV2 and TRBJ1-1 gives the full variable domain: EPEVTQTPSHQVTQMGQEVILRCVPISNHLYFYWYRQILGQKVEFLVSFYNNEISEKSEIFDDQFSVERPDGSNFTLKIRSTKLEDSAMYFCASPATGMNTEAFFGQGTRLTVV.